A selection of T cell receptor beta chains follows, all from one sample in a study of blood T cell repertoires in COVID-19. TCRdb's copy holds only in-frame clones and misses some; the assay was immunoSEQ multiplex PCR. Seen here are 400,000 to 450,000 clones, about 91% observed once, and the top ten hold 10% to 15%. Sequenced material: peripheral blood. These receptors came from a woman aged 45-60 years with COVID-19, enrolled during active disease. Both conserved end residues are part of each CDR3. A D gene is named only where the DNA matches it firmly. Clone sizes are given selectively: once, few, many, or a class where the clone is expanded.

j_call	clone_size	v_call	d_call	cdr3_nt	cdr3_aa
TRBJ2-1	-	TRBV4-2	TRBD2	TGTGCCAGCAGCCAAGCGACTAGCGGGGTTTTCTATGAGCAGTTCTTC	CASSQATSGVFYEQFF
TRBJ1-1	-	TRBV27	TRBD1	TGTGCCAGCAGTCCCTGGGACAGACATGAAGCTTTCTTT	CASSPWDRHEAFF
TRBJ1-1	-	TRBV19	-	TGTGCCAGTAGTTCCATCGGAGAGACGAACACTGAAGCTTTCTTT	CASSSIGETNTEAFF
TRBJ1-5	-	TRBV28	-	TGTGCCAGCAGTCCCCCTAACGGGCCCCAGCATTTT	CASSPPNGPQHF
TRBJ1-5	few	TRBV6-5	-	TGTGCCAGCAGACAGGGCCATCAGCCCCAGCATTTT	CASRQGHQPQHF
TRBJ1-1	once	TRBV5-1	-	TGCGCCAGCAGCCTGGGGGCGCGGGGCACTGAAGCTTTCTTT	CASSLGARGTEAFF
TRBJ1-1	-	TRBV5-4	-	TGTGCCAGCAGCTTTTCACTTATGAACACTGAAGCTTTCTTT	CASSFSLMNTEAFF
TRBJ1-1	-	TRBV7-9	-	TGTGCCAGCAGCTTGGCGGGGACTGAAGCTTTCTTT	CASSLAGTEAFF
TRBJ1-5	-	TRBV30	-	TGTGCCTGGAGTTTCCAGGGGAGTCAGCCCCAGCATTTT	CAWSFQGSQPQHF
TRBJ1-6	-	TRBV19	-	TGTGCCACCTCCTCCGGGGGGAAGTCACCCCTCCACTTT	CATSSGGKSPLHF
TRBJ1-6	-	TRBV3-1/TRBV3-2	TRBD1	TGTGCCAGCAGCCAACACAGGGGGAGCTCCTATAATTCACCCCTCCACTTT	CASSQHRGSSYNSPLHF
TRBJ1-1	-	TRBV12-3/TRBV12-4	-	TGTGCCAGTCAGCGGGCCACTGAAGCTTTCTTT	CASQRATEAFF
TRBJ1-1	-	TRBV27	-	TGTGCCAGCAGCTCATCGCCGGGGACTGAAGCTTTCTTT	CASSSSPGTEAFF
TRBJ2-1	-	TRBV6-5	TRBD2	TGTGCCATACTGACTAGCGTAACCAATGAGCAGTTCTTC	CAILTSVTNEQFF
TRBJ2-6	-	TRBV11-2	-	TGTGCCAGCAGTCTCAGAGGGTTAGTGAGGGCCAACGTCCTGACTTTC	CASSLRGLVRANVLTF
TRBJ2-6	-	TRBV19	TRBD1	TGTGCCAGTAAAATAGGACAGGGTTACTCTGGGGCCAACGTCCTGACTTTC	CASKIGQGYSGANVLTF
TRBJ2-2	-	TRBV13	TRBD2	TGTGCCAGCAGCTTGGGACTAGCGGGGGACACCGGGGAGCTGTTTTTT	CASSLGLAGDTGELFF
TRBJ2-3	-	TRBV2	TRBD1	TGTGCCAGCACCCGGGACAGGTTCAGCACAGATACGCAGTATTTT	CASTRDRFSTDTQYF
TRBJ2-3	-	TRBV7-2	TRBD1	TGTGCCAGCAGCTTAAGACAGGGAATCAGCACAGATACGCAGTATTTT	CASSLRQGISTDTQYF
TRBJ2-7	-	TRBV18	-	TGTGCCAGCTCACCACCGAACAGGGCCTACGAGCAGTACTTC	CASSPPNRAYEQYF
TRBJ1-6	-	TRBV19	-	TGTGCCAGTAGTATAGATCGGAATGGCGGACGGAGGTCACCCCTCCACTTT	CASSIDRNGGRRSPLHF
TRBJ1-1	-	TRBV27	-	TGTGCCAGCAGTTTAGGGGGCCGCGCCACTGAAGCTTTCTTT	CASSLGGRATEAFF
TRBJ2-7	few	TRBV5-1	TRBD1	TGCGCCAGCCGACGGGACAGGAGCTCCTACGAGCAGTACTTC	CASRRDRSSYEQYF
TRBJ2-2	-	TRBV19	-	TGTGCCAGTAGTAACCTTTACCTCGGACTGAGCACCGGGGAGCTGTTTTTT	CASSNLYLGLSTGELFF
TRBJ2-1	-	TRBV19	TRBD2	TGTGTTGCGCAGGTGTTAGTTAGCGGGCCTTGCAATGAGCAGTTCTTC	CVAQVLVSGPCNEQFF
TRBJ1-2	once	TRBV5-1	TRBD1	TGCGCCAGCAGCTCAGCCGGGACAGGGAACTATGGCTACACCTTC	CASSSAGTGNYGYTF
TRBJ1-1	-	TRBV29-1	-	TGCAGCGTAGGAAGACCTTCACAGGAAGCTTTCTTT	CSVGRPSQEAFF
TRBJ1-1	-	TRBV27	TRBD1	TGTGCCAGCAGTGGTCGGACAGGCCTGAACACTGAAGCTTTCTTT	CASSGRTGLNTEAFF